The sequence of this TCR beta chain was determined in a study of blood T cells in healthy people across ages. Healthy Caucasians from Russia aged about 6 to 95 served as donors. The study isolated at least 6.5 million PBMCs from each sample. Primers used in a second PCR of about 7 to 11 cycles were a sample-barcoded 5' primer and a J-beta primer mix. TCRdb recomputed calls from the 5' RACE reads with MiXCR, one row per CDR3 protein. This sample has approximately 2,000,000 distinct CDR3 sequences, with about two fifths found just once. This clonotype was counted at least ten times. Trimming took off 6 bases at V and 1 base at J, with 12 bases between the two ends. This CDR3 has 14 amino acids.

Sample: blood. The receptor was derived from a human donor in good health. The chain has TRBV12-3 or TRBV12-4 and TRBJ2-5, with D maybe TRBD2 (6 bases). The CDR3 DNA follows: TGTGCCAGCAGAGCTAGCGAGGGCCAAGAGACCCAGTACTTC. It translates to CASRASEGQETQYF.